This T cell receptor beta chain was found in a study of cytomegalovirus exposure and HLA in healthy donors. Healthy bone marrow donors supplied every sample. Donors had nominal health at sampling but likely had unrecorded immune exposures. Primers for the PCR totalled 60 Vbeta and 13 Jbeta. This table comes from immunoSEQ multiplex PCR, and its TCRdb copy is limited to in-frame clones, with some not included. The table has over 150,000 clones, 60% to 80% seen once. The V and J ends lost 3 bases and 4 bases respectively, with 12 bases between them. Germline loops: CDR1 KGHSH, CDR2 LQKENI. The CDR3 sequence is 14 residues long.

The sequence derives from a man between 25 and 39 years old in good health and CMV-seropositive. This rearrangement joins TRBV18 to TRBJ1-1; D possibly corresponds to TRBD1 (5 bases). The sample was PBMCs. For the CDR3, the DNA is TGTGCCAGCTCACCGGCCGGGGGGACCACTGAAGCTTTCTTT. Protein sequence: CASSPAGGTTEAFF.